The clone carrying this T cell receptor beta chain was counted ten times or more. The antigen remains undetermined. Looked up from germline, CDR1 is SGHVS and CDR2 is FNYEAQ. The length of the CDR3 is 15 residues. V lost 3 bases to trimming and J lost 6 bases; unmatched junction nucleotides: 5. The time point was: patch test 1, 2 weeks after DPC sensitization. The treatment denotes: therapeutic diphenylcyclopropenone sensitization with weekly scalp DPC. TCRdb redid the calling of the RACE reads with MiXCR, one entry per CDR3 protein. The sample contains 380,000 or so distinct CDR3 sequences, about 4.8% of which appear only once. The sample belongs to a study of human T cells and chemical hapten exposure. As for the study in general: Sensitization used 2% DPC on around 2 cm by around 2 cm upper inner arm skin. Weekly diphenylcyclopropenone doses were given to patients' scalps across the approximately 26-week study. The study, taken as a whole, reports: Expanded TCR sets contained significantly more large CDR3 similarity clusters than controls.

This clonotype was obtained from a woman in her forties or fifties with alopecia areata. Some clones in this sample may be carry-over from other donors' samples. The chain recombines TRBV7-6 with TRBJ2-2; TRBD1 aligns across 9 bases. The starting material was whole blood, obtained in connection with sensitization to the hapten diphenylcyclopropenone (DPC). The CDR3 region has the DNA TGTGCCAGCAGCTTCACAGGGGGCGACGCCGGGGAGCTGTTTTTT. Translated: CASSFTGGDAGELFF.